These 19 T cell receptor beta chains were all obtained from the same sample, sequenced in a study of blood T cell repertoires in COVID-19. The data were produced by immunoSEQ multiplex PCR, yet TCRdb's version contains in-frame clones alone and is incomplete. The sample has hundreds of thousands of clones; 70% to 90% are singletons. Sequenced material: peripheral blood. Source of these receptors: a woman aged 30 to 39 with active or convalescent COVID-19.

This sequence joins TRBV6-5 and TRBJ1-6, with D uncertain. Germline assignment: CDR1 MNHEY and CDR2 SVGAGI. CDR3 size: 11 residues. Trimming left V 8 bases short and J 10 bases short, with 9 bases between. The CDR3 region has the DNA TGTGCCAGCTCCGAGTACTCACCCCTCCACTTT. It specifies CASSEYSPLHF.

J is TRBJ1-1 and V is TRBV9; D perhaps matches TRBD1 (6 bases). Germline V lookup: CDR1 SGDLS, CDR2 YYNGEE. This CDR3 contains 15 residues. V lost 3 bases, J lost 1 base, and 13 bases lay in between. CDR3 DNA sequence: TGTGCCAGCAGCGGCCAGGGACAAGCGAACACTGAAGCTTTCTTT. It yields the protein CASSGQGQANTEAFF. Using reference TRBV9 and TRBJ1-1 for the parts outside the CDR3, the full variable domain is DSGVTQTPKHLITATGQRVTLRCSPRSGDLSVYWYQQSLDQGLQFLIQYYNGEERAKGNILERFSAQQFPDLHSELNLSSLELGDSALYFCASSGQGQANTEAFFGQGTRLTVV.

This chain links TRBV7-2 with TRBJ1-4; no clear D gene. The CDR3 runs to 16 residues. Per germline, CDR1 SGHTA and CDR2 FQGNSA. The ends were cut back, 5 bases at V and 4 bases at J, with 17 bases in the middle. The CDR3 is CASSLRPQTDNEKLFF. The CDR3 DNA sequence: TGTGCCAGCAGCCTCCGTCCTCAAACAGATAATGAAAAACTGTTTTTT.

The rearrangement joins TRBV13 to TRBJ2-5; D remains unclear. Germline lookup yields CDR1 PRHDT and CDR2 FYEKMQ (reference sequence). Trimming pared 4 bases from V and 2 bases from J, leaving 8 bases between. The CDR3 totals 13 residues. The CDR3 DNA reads TGTGCCAGCAGCTCAGACAAACAAGAGACCCAGTACTTC. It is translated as CASSSDKQETQYF.

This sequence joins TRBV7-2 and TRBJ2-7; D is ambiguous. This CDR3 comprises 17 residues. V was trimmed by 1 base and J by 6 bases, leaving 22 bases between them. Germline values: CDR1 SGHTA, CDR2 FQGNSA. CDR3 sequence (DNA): TGTGCCAGCAGCTTAGGCTGGTTTCGCGAACGCCCTCTCGAGCAGTACTTC. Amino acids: CASSLGWFRERPLEQYF.

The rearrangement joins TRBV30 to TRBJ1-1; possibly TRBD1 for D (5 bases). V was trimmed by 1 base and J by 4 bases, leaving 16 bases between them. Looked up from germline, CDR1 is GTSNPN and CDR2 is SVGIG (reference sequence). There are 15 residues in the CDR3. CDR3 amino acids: CAWSGSSRGSTEAFF. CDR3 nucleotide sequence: TGTGCCTGGAGTGGGTCGAGTCGGGGGAGCACTGAAGCTTTCTTT. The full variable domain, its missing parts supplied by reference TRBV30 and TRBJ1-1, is SQTIHQWPATLVQPVGSPLSLECTVEGTSNPNLYWYRQAAGRGLQLLFYSVGIGQISSEVPQNLSASRPQDRQFILSSKKLLLSDSGFYLCAWSGSSRGSTEAFFGQGTRLTVV.

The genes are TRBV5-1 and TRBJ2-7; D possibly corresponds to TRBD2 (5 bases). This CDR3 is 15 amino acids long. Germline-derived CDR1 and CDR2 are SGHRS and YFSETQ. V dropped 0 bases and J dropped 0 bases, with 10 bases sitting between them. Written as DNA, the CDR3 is TGCGCCAGCAGCTTGGTGTCACGGGACTCCTACGAGCAGTACTTC. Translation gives CASSLVSRDSYEQYF. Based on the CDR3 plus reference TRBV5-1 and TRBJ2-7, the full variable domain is KAGVTQTPRYLIKTRGQQVTLSCSPISGHRSVSWYQQTPGQGLQFLFEYFSETQRNKGNFPGRFSGRQFSNSRSEMNVSTLELGDSALYLCASSLVSRDSYEQYFGPGTRLTVT.

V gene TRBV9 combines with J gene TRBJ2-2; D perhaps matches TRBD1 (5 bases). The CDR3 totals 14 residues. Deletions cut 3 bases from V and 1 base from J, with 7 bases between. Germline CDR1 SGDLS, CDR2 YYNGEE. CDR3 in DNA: TGTGCCAGCAGCGAGACAGTGAACACCGGGGAGCTGTTTTTT. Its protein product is CASSETVNTGELFF.

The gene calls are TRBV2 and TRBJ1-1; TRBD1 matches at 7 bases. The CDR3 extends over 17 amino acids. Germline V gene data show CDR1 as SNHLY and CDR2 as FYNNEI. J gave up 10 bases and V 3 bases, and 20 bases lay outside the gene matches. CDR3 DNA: TGTGCCAGCAGTGACGAGACACCCTCCAGGGGGGCGGTTATAGCTTTCTTT. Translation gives CASSDETPSRGAVIAFF.

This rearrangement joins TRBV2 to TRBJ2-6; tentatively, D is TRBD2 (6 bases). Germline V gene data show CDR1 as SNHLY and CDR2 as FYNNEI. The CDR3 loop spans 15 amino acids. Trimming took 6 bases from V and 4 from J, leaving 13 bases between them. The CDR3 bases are TGTGCCAGCAGATACGCTAGCGCCGGGGCCAACGTCCTGACTTTC. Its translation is CASRYASAGANVLTF.

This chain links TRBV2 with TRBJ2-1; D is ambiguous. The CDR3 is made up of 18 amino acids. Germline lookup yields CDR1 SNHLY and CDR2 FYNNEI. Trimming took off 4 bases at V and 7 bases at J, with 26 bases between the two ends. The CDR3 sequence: CASSVFPEVEILVNEQFF. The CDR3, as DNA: TGTGCCAGCAGTGTATTCCCCGAGGTAGAGATCCTCGTAAATGAGCAGTTCTTC.

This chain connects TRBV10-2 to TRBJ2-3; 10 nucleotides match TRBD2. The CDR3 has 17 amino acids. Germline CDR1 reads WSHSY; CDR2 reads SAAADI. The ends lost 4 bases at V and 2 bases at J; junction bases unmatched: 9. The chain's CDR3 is CASSAFGLADLTDTQYF. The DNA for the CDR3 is TGCGCCAGCAGTGCCTTTGGACTAGCGGACCTCACAGATACGCAGTATTTT.

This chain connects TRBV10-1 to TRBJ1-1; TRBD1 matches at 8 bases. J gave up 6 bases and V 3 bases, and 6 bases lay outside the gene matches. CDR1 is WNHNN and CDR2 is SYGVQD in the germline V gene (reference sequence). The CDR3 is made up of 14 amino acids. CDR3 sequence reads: CASSDAGGSAEAFF. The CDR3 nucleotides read TGCGCCAGCAGTGACGCAGGGGGCTCGGCTGAAGCTTTCTTT.

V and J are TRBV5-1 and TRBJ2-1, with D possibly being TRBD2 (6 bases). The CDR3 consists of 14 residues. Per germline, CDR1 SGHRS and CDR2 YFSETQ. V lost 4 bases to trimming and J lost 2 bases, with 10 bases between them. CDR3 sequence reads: CASSGGSTYNEQFF. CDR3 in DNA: TGCGCCAGCAGCGGAGGGAGTACCTACAATGAGCAGTTCTTC.

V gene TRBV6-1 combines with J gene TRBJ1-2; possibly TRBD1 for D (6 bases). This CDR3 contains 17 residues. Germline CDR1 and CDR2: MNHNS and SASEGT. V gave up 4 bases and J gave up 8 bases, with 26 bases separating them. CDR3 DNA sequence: TGTGCCAGCAGTGTATCCGTGAGGACAGTCTTCGGAGCCGGCTACACCTTC. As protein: CASSVSVRTVFGAGYTF.

The CDR3 here is CAISEATGSKTEAFF. The CDR3 region has the DNA TGTGCCATCAGTGAGGCTACAGGGAGCAAAACTGAAGCTTTCTTT. This chain connects TRBV10-3 to TRBJ1-1, with a possible D match to TRBD1 (6 bases). Per germline, CDR1 ENHRY and CDR2 SYGVKD. This CDR3 is built from 15 residues. V lost 2 bases to trimming and J lost 5 bases, with 15 bases between them.

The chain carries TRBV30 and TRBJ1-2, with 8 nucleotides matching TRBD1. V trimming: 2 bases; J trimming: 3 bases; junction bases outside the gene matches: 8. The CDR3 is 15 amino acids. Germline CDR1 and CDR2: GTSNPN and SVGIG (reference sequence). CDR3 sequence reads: CAWSLGQGDYYGYTF. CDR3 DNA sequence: TGTGCCTGGAGTCTTGGACAGGGAGACTACTATGGCTACACCTTC.

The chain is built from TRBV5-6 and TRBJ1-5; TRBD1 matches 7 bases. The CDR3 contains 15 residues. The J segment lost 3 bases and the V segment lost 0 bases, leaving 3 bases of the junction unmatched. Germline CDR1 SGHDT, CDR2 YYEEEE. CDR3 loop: CASSLARGPNQPQHF. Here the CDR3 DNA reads TGTGCCAGCAGCTTGGCAAGGGGGCCCAATCAGCCCCAGCATTTT.

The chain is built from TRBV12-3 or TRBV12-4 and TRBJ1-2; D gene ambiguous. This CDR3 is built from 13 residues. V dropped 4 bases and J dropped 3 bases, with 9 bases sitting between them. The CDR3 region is CASSSSGDYGYTF. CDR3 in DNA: TGTGCCAGCAGTTCTAGCGGGGACTATGGCTACACCTTC.